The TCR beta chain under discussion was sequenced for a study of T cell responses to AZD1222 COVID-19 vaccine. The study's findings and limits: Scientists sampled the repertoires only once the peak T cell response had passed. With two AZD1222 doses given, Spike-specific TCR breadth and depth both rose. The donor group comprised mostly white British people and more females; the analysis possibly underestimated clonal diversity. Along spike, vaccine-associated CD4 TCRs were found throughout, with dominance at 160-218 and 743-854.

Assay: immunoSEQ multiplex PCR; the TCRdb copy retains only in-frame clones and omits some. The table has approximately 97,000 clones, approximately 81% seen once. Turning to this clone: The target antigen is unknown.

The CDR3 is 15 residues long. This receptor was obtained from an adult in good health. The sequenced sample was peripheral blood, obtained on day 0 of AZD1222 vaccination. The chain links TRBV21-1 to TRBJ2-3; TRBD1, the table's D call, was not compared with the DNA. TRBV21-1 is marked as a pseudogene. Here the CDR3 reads CASTPRTASTDTQYF. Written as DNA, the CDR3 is TGTGCCAGCACCCCTCGGACAGCTAGCACAGATACGCAGTATTTT.